Shown below are 16 T cell receptor beta chains from a single sample sequenced in a study of blood T cell repertoires in COVID-19 (dated by TCRdb to about 2020). Libraries were built with the immunoSEQ multiplex PCR assay. This immuneACCESS table, as held by TCRdb, lists in-frame sequences with V and J called but not all clones. Of the missing ones, under half trace to an unresolved V gene in checked studies; the others have no known cause. This sample is represented by some 95,000 clones; roughly nine tenths of them were singletons. Approximately 4.5% of the sample belongs to the ten largest clones. The sequenced sample was peripheral blood. All receptors derive from a man between 70 and 80 years old with acute or convalescent COVID-19.

The J gene is TRBJ2-3, the V gene TRBV3-1 (or the pseudogene TRBV3-2), with 12 bases identical to TRBD2. Germline lookup yields CDR1 LGHDT and CDR2 YNNKEL (reference sequence). V dropped 1 base and J dropped 4; count of bases not matched to a gene: 0. This CDR3 has 15 amino acids. The CDR3 region has the DNA TGTGCCAGCAGCCAAGGACTAGCGGGGGCAGATACGCAGTATTTT. It yields the protein CASSQGLAGADTQYF.

This clone was seen only once. The V gene is TRBV10-3, the J gene TRBJ1-3; D might be TRBD1 (5 bases). Between the trimmed V and J ends, which lost 7 bases and 0 bases, there was a span of 16 bases. The CDR3 consists of 16 residues. The V gene's germline CDR1 is ENHRY and CDR2 SYGVKD. CDR3 DNA sequence: TGTGCCATCACTGACCCCGGGACTAGCTCTGGAAACACCATATATTTT. Translating gives CAITDPGTSSGNTIYF.

This clone has just a few counts. V is TRBV6-1 and J is TRBJ1-6; weak D call: TRBD1 (6 bases). Germline assignment: CDR1 MNHNS and CDR2 SASEGT. V shed 4 bases and J shed 5 bases, with 18 bases lying between them. The CDR3 runs to 17 residues. The CDR3 protein is CASSVNIGQTNNSPLHF. Here the CDR3 DNA reads TGTGCCAGCAGTGTGAATATTGGACAGACCAATAATTCACCCCTCCACTTT.

The rearrangement links TRBV6-1 to TRBJ1-1; possibly TRBD1 for D (6 bases). V lost 2 bases and J 0 bases, leaving 13 bases between the germline ends. Germline V gives CDR1 MNHNS, CDR2 SASEGT. This CDR3 contains 16 residues. CDR3 DNA: TGTGCCAGCAGTGAAAGAGGGGGATCGGTGAACACTGAAGCTTTCTTT. Protein product: CASSERGGSVNTEAFF.

The chain recombines TRBV5-4 with TRBJ2-5; 9 bases match TRBD1. Per the germline V gene, CDR1 is SGHNT and CDR2 is YYREEE (reference sequence). The CDR3 spans 14 residues. V trimming: 4 bases; J trimming: 2 bases; junction bases outside the gene matches: 3. CDR3: CASSRQGGQETQYF. The CDR3, as DNA: TGTGCCAGCAGCAGACAGGGGGGGCAAGAGACCCAGTACTTC. The full variable domain, its missing parts supplied by reference TRBV5-4 and TRBJ2-5, is ETGVTQSPTHLIKTRGQQVTLRCSSQSGHNTVSWYQQALGQGPQFIFQYYREEENGRGNFPPRFSGLQFPNYSSELNVNALELDDSALYLCASSRQGGQETQYFGPGTRLLVL.

The CDR3 bases are TGTGCCAGCAGTTACTTGCACGGACAGGGCAGTCGGGGCTACACCTTC. Translation gives CASSYLHGQGSRGYTF. This chain links TRBV6-5 with TRBJ1-2; 8 positions agree with TRBD1. This CDR3 contains 16 residues. V lost 1 base to trimming and J lost 8 bases; unmatched junction nucleotides: 12. Germline V gives CDR1 MNHEY, CDR2 SVGAGI.

By sample fraction, this clone is medium-sized. The V and J genes are TRBV5-4 and TRBJ1-4; no clear D. The CDR3 length is 18 residues. Germline lookup yields CDR1 SGHNT and CDR2 YYREEE (reference sequence). V was shortened by 2 bases and J by 3 bases, with 20 bases between the two germline ends. CDR3 sequence reads: CASSFGSGYQRANEKLFF. The CDR3 coding sequence is TGTGCCAGCAGCTTCGGCTCGGGATATCAGCGGGCTAATGAAAAACTGTTTTTT.

The chain uses TRBV7-6 and TRBJ2-1, with D tentatively TRBD2 (5 bases). Trimming shortened V by 1 base and J by 0 bases, and 7 bases separated the two germline ends. Germline CDR1 reads SGHVS; CDR2 reads FNYEAQ. The CDR3 runs to 15 residues. CDR3 sequence: CASSLVATSYNEQFF. The CDR3 DNA is TGTGCCAGCAGCTTAGTAGCGACCTCCTACAATGAGCAGTTCTTC.

The chain's CDR3 is CSVDSTRMGYTF. The CDR3 DNA reads TGCAGCGTTGACAGCACTAGGATGGGCTACACCTTC. The chain carries TRBV29-1 and TRBJ1-2; no firm D call. The germline CDR1 and CDR2 sequences are SQVTM and ANQGSEA. The CDR3 spans 12 residues. Trimming removed 3 bases from V and 8 bases from J, with 13 bases in between.

J is TRBJ1-1 and V is TRBV5-5; no clear D gene. The CDR3 loop spans 15 amino acids. V shed 0 bases and J shed 10 bases, with 19 bases lying between them. Per the germline V gene, CDR1 is SGHKS and CDR2 is YYEKEE (reference sequence). This chain's CDR3 is CASSLDSGEVRTAFF. CDR3 DNA sequence: TGTGCCAGCAGCTTGGATAGTGGGGAGGTCAGGACAGCTTTCTTT.

The J gene is TRBJ1-2, the V gene TRBV7-9; 7 bases line up with TRBD1. With V trimmed by 5 bases and J by 7 bases, 7 bases remained unmatched. This CDR3 is 13 amino acids long. Germline V gene sequence: CDR1 SEHNR, CDR2 FQNEAQ (reference sequence). CDR3 DNA sequence: TGTGCCAGCAGCGAAGACAGGGTGGCTGGCTACACCTTC. This translates into CASSEDRVAGYTF. The variable domain in full, with the rest retrieved from reference TRBV7-9 and TRBJ1-2, is DTGVSQNPRHKITKRGQNVTFRCDPISEHNRLYWYRQTLGQGPEFLTYFQNEAQLEKSRLLSDRFSAERPKGSFSTLEIQRTEQGDSAMYLCASSEDRVAGYTFGSGTRLTVV.

This clone showed up just once. The V gene is TRBV3-1 (or the pseudogene TRBV3-2), the J gene TRBJ2-7; 8 bases align to TRBD1. There are 14 residues in the CDR3. Germline V gene data show CDR1 as LGHDT and CDR2 as YNNKEL (reference sequence). V dropped 4 bases and J dropped 3; count of bases not matched to a gene: 5. The CDR3 protein is CASSPAGGDYEQYF. In nucleotides, the CDR3 is TGTGCCAGCAGCCCCGCAGGGGGCGACTACGAGCAGTACTTC.

The chain links TRBV3-1 (or the pseudogene TRBV3-2) to TRBJ2-2, with D possibly being TRBD1 (6 bases). Germline assignment: CDR1 LGHDT and CDR2 YNNKEL (reference sequence). Trimming shortened V by 6 bases and J by 3 bases, and 11 bases separated the two germline ends. The CDR3 spans 14 residues. CDR3 bases: TGTGCCAGCAGTTACCAGGGGCACACCGGGGAGCTGTTTTTT. Its translation: CASSYQGHTGELFF.

The sample holds one count of this clone. The V call is TRBV2, the J call TRBJ1-2, with TRBD1 as a possible D gene (6 bases). Per germline, CDR1 SNHLY and CDR2 FYNNEI. The CDR3 sequence is 14 residues long. Trimming removed 7 bases from V and 8 bases from J, with 20 bases in between. The CDR3 nucleotides are TGTGCCAGCACCCCCGGCGGGGGGCTTGGGGGCTACACCTTC. Protein product: CASTPGGGLGGYTF.

The sample holds one count of this clone. The gene calls are TRBV5-5 and TRBJ1-6; the D gene is possibly TRBD1 (5 bases). The germline CDR1 and CDR2 sequences are SGHKS and YYEKEE (reference sequence). CDR3 length: 16 residues. V was shortened by 0 bases and J by 6 bases, with 13 bases between the two germline ends. As DNA, the CDR3 is TGTGCCAGCAGCTTGGAATCTGACAGCCTTAATTCACCCCTCCACTTT. Its protein is CASSLESDSLNSPLHF. Together with reference TRBV5-5 and TRBJ1-6, the CDR3 gives the full variable domain: DAGVTQSPTHLIKTRGQQVTLRCSPISGHKSVSWYQQVLGQGPQFIFQYYEKEERGRGNFPDRFSARQFPNYSSELNVNALLLGDSALYLCASSLESDSLNSPLHFGNGTRLTVT.

The chain combines TRBV5-1 with TRBJ2-7; TRBD1 aligns across 12 bases. The CDR3 totals 19 residues. In germline, CDR1 is SGHRS, CDR2 YFSETQ. J was trimmed by 3 bases and V by 1 base; bases with no gene match: 14. The CDR3 DNA reads TGCGCCAGCAGCTTGTCGTTTAACGGCGGGACAGGGGGCCTCTACGAGCAGTACTTC. Encoded protein: CASSLSFNGGTGGLYEQYF. The entire variable domain, with the rest obtained from reference TRBV5-1 and TRBJ2-7, is as follows: KAGVTQTPRYLIKTRGQQVTLSCSPISGHRSVSWYQQTPGQGLQFLFEYFSETQRNKGNFPGRFSGRQFSNSRSEMNVSTLELGDSALYLCASSLSFNGGTGGLYEQYFGPGTRLTVT.